A selection of T cell receptor beta chains follows, all from one sample in a study of blood T cell repertoires in COVID-19. Repertoires were generated with immunoSEQ multiplex PCR, while TCRdb's copy carries only in-frame clones and drops some. The sample carries 200,000 to 250,000 clones, around 85% recorded once. The sample consisted of peripheral blood. The receptors derive from a woman between 35 and 50 years old with active or convalescent COVID-19. Both conserved end residues are part of each CDR3. Fields, in order: V gene, J gene, CDR3 protein.

TRBV7-8	TRBJ1-1	CASSWGHQNTEAFF
TRBV3-1/TRBV3-2	TRBJ1-2	CASSAHREGYTF
TRBV3-1/TRBV3-2	TRBJ1-2	CASSQGGQANYGYTF
TRBV28	TRBJ1-2	CASGQGYGYTF
TRBV7-9	TRBJ1-2	CASSSGQGYTF
TRBV3-1/TRBV3-2	TRBJ1-2	CASSQETRGLVGRGYTF
TRBV4-1	TRBJ2-1	CASSRLVAGGPNEQFF
TRBV6-6	TRBJ1-3	CASSYIGLSDTIYF
TRBV29-1	TRBJ2-1	CSGGGQGENEQFF
TRBV5-4	TRBJ1-4	CASSRQGNEKLFF
TRBV5-1	TRBJ1-2	CASSWTDSNYGYTF
TRBV10-2	TRBJ1-6	CASSEGVRSPLHF
TRBV11-2	TRBJ2-7	CASSNLGQDDYEQYF
TRBV19	TRBJ2-5	CASKMGQGQETQYF
TRBV11-1	TRBJ2-1	CASSRQGRGEQFF
TRBV6-4	TRBJ2-3	CASGTGISTDTQYF
TRBV7-9	TRBJ2-7	CASSLAGGDEQYF
TRBV29-1	TRBJ1-3	CSVIRQGYGGNTIYF
TRBV5-1	TRBJ1-1	CASSLMWQNTEAFF
TRBV30	TRBJ1-2	CAWSALGQGGYGYTF
TRBV14	TRBJ2-3	CASSPGLTYTDTQYF
TRBV3-1/TRBV3-2	TRBJ1-1	CASSQGVNTEAFF
TRBV5-1	TRBJ1-4	CASSLSHTNEKLFF
TRBV7-9	TRBJ1-1	CASSLAQGGEKAFF
TRBV6-1	TRBJ1-5	CASSEGGQGAGQPQHF
TRBV12-5	TRBJ2-4	CASGHSAQGNIQYF
TRBV11-2	TRBJ2-1	CASSFGAGAGPFF
TRBV2	TRBJ1-5	CASTFREDHSNQPQHF
TRBV5-6	TRBJ2-5	CAGSLLTLNRETQYF
TRBV5-4	TRBJ1-1	CASSFYEGSEAFF
TRBV27	TRBJ2-3	CASSFTGTDTQYF
TRBV5-4	TRBJ1-6	CASSPSGGLLGPPLHF
TRBV5-1	TRBJ2-1	CASSRLPGDEQFF
TRBV5-4	TRBJ2-1	CASSRGGTGYNEQFF
TRBV6-1	TRBJ1-1	CASSEALWTGGNSANTEAFF
TRBV19	TRBJ1-1	CASRATAINTEAFF
TRBV29-1	TRBJ1-2	CSVEVIRGRGGSSGYTF